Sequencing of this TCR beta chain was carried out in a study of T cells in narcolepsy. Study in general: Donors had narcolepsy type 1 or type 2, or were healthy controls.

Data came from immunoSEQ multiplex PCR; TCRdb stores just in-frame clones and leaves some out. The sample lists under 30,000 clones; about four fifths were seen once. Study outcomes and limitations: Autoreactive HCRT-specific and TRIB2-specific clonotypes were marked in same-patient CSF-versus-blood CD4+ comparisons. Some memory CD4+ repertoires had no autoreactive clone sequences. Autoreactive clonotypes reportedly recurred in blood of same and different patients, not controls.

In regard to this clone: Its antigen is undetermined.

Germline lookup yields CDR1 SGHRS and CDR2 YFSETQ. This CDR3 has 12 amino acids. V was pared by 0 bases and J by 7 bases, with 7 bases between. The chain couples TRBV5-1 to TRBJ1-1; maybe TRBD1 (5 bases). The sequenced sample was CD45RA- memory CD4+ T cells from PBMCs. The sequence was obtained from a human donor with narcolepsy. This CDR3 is CASSLEGVEAFF. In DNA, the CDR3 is TGCGCCAGCAGCTTGGAAGGGGTTGAAGCTTTCTTT.